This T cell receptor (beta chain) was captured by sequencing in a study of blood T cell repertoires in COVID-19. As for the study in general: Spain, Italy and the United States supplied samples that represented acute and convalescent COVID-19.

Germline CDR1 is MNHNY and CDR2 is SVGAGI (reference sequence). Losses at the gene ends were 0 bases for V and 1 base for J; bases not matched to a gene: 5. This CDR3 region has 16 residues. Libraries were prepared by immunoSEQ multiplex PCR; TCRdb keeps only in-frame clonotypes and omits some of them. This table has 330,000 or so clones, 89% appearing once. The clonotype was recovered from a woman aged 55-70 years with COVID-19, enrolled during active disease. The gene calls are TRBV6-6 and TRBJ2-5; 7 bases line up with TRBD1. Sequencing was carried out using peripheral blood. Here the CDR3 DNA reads TGTGCCAGCAGTTACTCGATCGGACAGGCCCAAGAGACCCAGTACTTC. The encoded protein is CASSYSIGQAQETQYF.